This TCR beta chain comes out of a study of long-term antiretroviral therapy in people with HIV. CDR3 length: 23 residues. The V gene lost 2 bases and the J gene lost 0 bases, with 29 bases spanning the gap. Per germline, CDR1 LNHDA and CDR2 SQIVND (reference sequence). An immunoSEQ assay, version v3.0, was performed at survey level. The table came from immunoSEQ multiplex PCR; TCRdb's copy has only in-frame clones and leaves some out. This sample carries about 38,000 clones, 75% to 90% of them seen once, and the ten largest clones take approximately 5.1%. Sample: unsorted PBMCs, taken 1.5 years after starting antiretroviral therapy. The sequence derives from a man between 18 and 29 years old with HIV. This rearrangement joins TRBV19 to TRBJ2-6; a possible D gene is TRBD1 (6 bases). Here the CDR3 reads CASSISNLRDTFPNFSGANVLTF. CDR3 nucleotide sequence: TGTGCCAGTAGTATATCAAACCTCCGGGACACCTTCCCGAATTTCTCTGGGGCCAACGTCCTGACTTTC. Full variable domain (remainder filled in from reference TRBV19 and TRBJ2-6): DGGITQSPKYLFRKEGQNVTLSCEQNLNHDAMYWYRQDPGQGLRLIYYSQIVNDFQKGDIAEGYSVSREKKESFPLTVTSAQKNPTAFYLCASSISNLRDTFPNFSGANVLTFGAGSRLTVL.